The rows below give T cell receptor beta chains drawn from one sample of a study of blood T cells in healthy people across ages. TCRdb ran MiXCR on the 5' RACE reads and lists one entry per CDR3 protein. This sample has 800,000 to 1,000,000 distinct CDR3 sequences, with approximately 49% found just once. The sequencing input was blood. The receptors stem from a man aged 30-40 years in good health. The CDR3 runs from the conserved cysteine through the conserved F or W. The order of the fields is V gene, CDR3 protein.

v_call: TRBV12-3/TRBV12-4; cdr3_aa: CASTHMRGDEQYF
v_call: TRBV18; cdr3_aa: CASSPSQGDYNEQYF
v_call: TRBV4-3; cdr3_aa: CASSPSPGWNVQFF
v_call: TRBV3-1; cdr3_aa: CASSLLHGLALNEQFF
v_call: TRBV7-2; cdr3_aa: CASRPAGAYTDTQYF
v_call: TRBV4-3; cdr3_aa: CASSQGPATGELFF
v_call: TRBV7-9; cdr3_aa: CASSDRVRDLKETQYF
v_call: TRBV7-9; cdr3_aa: CASSPNRGTQETQYF
v_call: TRBV28; cdr3_aa: CASTSRGDNTGELFF
v_call: TRBV12-3/TRBV12-4; cdr3_aa: CASSLQGRQETRYF
v_call: TRBV6-2/TRBV6-3; cdr3_aa: CASSYTWDRQTYEQYF
v_call: TRBV7-2; cdr3_aa: CASSFREPTDTQYF
v_call: TRBV7-8; cdr3_aa: CASSLAEPGANYGYTF
v_call: TRBV29-1; cdr3_aa: CSAVRGGTEAFF
v_call: TRBV23-1; cdr3_aa: CASSLFSGRGEYGYTF
v_call: TRBV12-3/TRBV12-4; cdr3_aa: CASSEGQGATEAFF
v_call: TRBV21-1; cdr3_aa: CASSKVVRGTMNTEAFF
v_call: TRBV28; cdr3_aa: CAAGRHLSGANVLTF
v_call: TRBV29-1; cdr3_aa: CSVGQNGNSPLHF
v_call: TRBV6-6; cdr3_aa: CASRSQSSGGANTQYF
v_call: TRBV20-1; cdr3_aa: CSARGEGRESTDTQYF
v_call: TRBV19; cdr3_aa: CASSIGTVSYEQYF
v_call: TRBV11-3; cdr3_aa: CASTPWTGDYEQYF
v_call: TRBV6-2/TRBV6-3; cdr3_aa: CASSYRPEGTEAFF
v_call: TRBV20-1; cdr3_aa: CSARVVSGSSYEQYF
v_call: TRBV7-6; cdr3_aa: CASSLGGPNDEQYF
v_call: TRBV7-2; cdr3_aa: CAAGTSGTSTDTQYF
v_call: TRBV25-1; cdr3_aa: CVSSESRGKETQYF
v_call: TRBV9; cdr3_aa: CASSSPAGGENIQYF
v_call: TRBV5-1; cdr3_aa: CASSLGQASEAFF
v_call: TRBV7-9; cdr3_aa: CASSLVRGNYTF
v_call: TRBV7-9; cdr3_aa: CASSSPDLSSYEQYF
v_call: TRBV25-1; cdr3_aa: CASSTQQGAYGYTF
v_call: TRBV29-1; cdr3_aa: CSARTFTNEQFF
v_call: TRBV21-1; cdr3_aa: CASSKAPGTPYNEQFF
v_call: TRBV7-2; cdr3_aa: CASSLASSGDETQYF
v_call: TRBV28; cdr3_aa: CASRGLRGVVGTDTQYF
v_call: TRBV27; cdr3_aa: CASTLGGSRVHEAFF
v_call: TRBV29-1; cdr3_aa: CSVEDPGTSGGSYEQYF
v_call: TRBV24-1; cdr3_aa: CATSDSRTGWYNEQFF
v_call: TRBV13; cdr3_aa: CASSPTALDTQYF
v_call: TRBV6-2/TRBV6-3; cdr3_aa: CASSSRDTGELFF
v_call: TRBV5-1; cdr3_aa: CASSLSPTPRTGGLPYSNQPQHF
v_call: TRBV6-5; cdr3_aa: CASTSGVDETQYF
v_call: TRBV20-1; cdr3_aa: CSASNLLDPGRYEQYF
v_call: TRBV4-1; cdr3_aa: CASSPTPLAGANTQYF
v_call: TRBV28; cdr3_aa: CASSVTARLSNQPQHF
v_call: TRBV30; cdr3_aa: CAWSSQGAWGEQYF
v_call: TRBV9; cdr3_aa: CASTAGTTDTQYF
v_call: TRBV4-2; cdr3_aa: CASSGTSPPTTGELFF
v_call: TRBV12-3/TRBV12-4; cdr3_aa: CASSFRQGALQEAQYF
v_call: TRBV24-1; cdr3_aa: CATSGPTGTGETQYF
v_call: TRBV5-1; cdr3_aa: CASSEDRDCNEQFF